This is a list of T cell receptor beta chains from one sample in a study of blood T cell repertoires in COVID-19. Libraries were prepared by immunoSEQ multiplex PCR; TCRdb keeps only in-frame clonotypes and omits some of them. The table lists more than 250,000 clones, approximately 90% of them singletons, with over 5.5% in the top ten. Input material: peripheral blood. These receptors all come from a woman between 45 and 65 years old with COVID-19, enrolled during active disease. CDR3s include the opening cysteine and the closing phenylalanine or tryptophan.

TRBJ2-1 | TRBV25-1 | CARPFKGTGYNEQFF
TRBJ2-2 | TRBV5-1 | CASTRDRPNTGELFF
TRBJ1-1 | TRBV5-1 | CASSQRGWYVNTEAFF
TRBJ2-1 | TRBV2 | CASRADSIYNEQFF
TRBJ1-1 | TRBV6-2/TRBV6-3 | CASSYGLLNTEAFF
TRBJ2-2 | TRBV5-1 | CASSPTSGRSTGELFF
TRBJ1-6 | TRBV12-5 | CASGLGRVSNSPLHF
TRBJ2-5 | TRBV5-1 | CASSSGSLSQETQYF
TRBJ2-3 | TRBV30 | CAWSVLRHTDTQYF
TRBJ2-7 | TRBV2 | CASSAISGRPYEQYF
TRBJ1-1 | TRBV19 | CASSSEVDGNTEAFF
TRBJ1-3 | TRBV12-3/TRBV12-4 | CASSLPHINTIYF
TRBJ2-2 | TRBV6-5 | CASSTGLANTGELFF
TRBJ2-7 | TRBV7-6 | CASSIGTDSYEQYF
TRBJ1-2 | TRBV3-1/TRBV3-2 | CASSQWDTSNYGYTF
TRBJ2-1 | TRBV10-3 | CAISGGGGEQFF
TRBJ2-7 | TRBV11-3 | CASRESGKPYEQYF
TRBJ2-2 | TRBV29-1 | CSVTGTGGTGELFF
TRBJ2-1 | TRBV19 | CASKKGQLNYNEQFF
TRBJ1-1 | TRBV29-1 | CSVEDLLGRGTRVTEAFF
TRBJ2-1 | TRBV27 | CASSSAIAGKTYNEQFF
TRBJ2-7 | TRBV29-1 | CSVGTGEQYF
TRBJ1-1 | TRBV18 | CASSLAWGVADTEAFF
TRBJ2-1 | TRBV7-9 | CASSLTESGINEQFF